This T cell receptor beta chain was identified in a study of blood T cell repertoires in COVID-19. Whole-study context: Nucleic acid was either cDNA or gDNA, and it came from T cells, B-cell-depleted T cells, or PBMCs.

Original processing methods: The assay estimated nucleated cells by amplifying reference gene primers. Using immunoSEQ multiplex PCR, the repertoire was profiled, and TCRdb retains in-frame clones only, with some absent. V, J and clone size reflect that table, while D and trimming were determined from the DNA. The top ten hold about 5.9% of the sample, which has 90,000 to 120,000 clones, approximately 70% seen once. Germline V gene data show CDR1 as SGHRS and CDR2 as YFSETQ. Between the trimmed V and J ends, which lost 4 bases and 6 bases, there was a span of 24 bases. This CDR3 has 17 amino acids. Sample: peripheral blood. The TCR sequence derives from a man older than 75 with acute or convalescent COVID-19. The chain uses TRBV5-1 and TRBJ2-3; D may be TRBD2 (6 bases). DNA of the CDR3: TGCGCCAGCAGCCTGGCCTACATTTCTAGCGCCCGGGATACGCAGTATTTT. Translation gives CASSLAYISSARDTQYF.